Below, 25 T cell receptor beta chains from the same sample are listed, as sequenced in a study of T cells in Graves' hyperthyroidism and ophthalmopathy. What was amplified from RNA transcripts were TCR beta CDR3 regions. The HTBI set primed first-round TCR CDR3 RT-PCR. TCRdb re-analysed the multiplex PCR reads in MiXCR, keeping a single row per CDR3 protein. Among some 600,000 distinct CDR3 sequences listed, about 15% were seen once. Sample: blood. Receptor source: a woman aged 30 to 39 with Graves' hyperthyroidism that later progressed to Graves' ophthalmopathy.

The chain carries TRBV6-6 and TRBJ1-4; D might be TRBD1 (5 bases). The CDR3 length is 15 residues. V was cut by 2 bases and J by 3 bases, with 10 bases left in between. Germline-derived CDR1 and CDR2 are MNHNY and SVGAGI (reference sequence). The CDR3 DNA follows: TGTGCCAGCAGTTACCTAGGGGAGGCTAATGAAAAACTGTTTTTT. Amino acids: CASSYLGEANEKLFF.

Of note for this clonotype: A read error may be the cause here, since a much bigger clone is one base away. The chain joins TRBV30 to TRBJ1-2; tentative D call: TRBD1 (5 bases). CDR1 and CDR2 from the germline V gene are GTSNPN and SVGIG (reference sequence). This CDR3 spans 13 amino acids. CDR3 sequence reads: CTWSQGVVYGYTF. The DNA for the CDR3 is TGTACCTGGAGTCAGGGAGTGGTATATGGCTACACCTTC.

This clonotype occurred many times. The chain has TRBV28 and TRBJ2-7; 7 nucleotides line up with TRBD1. Germline assignment: CDR1 MDHEN and CDR2 SYDVKM. Trimming took 6 bases from V and 5 from J; bases not matched to a gene: 19. The CDR3 spans 17 residues. The CDR3 nucleotides read TGTGCCAGCAGGGTCCGGTTAGGGGGCGTGGGTTTCCACGAGCAGTACTTC. Amino acids: CASRVRLGGVGFHEQYF.

This clonotype was picked up many times. This chain joins TRBV3-1 and TRBJ2-6; 7 bases agree with TRBD2. The CDR3 is 16 residues long. J was trimmed by 3 bases and V by 4 bases; bases with no gene match: 6. Germline loops: CDR1 LGHDT, CDR2 YNNKEL (reference sequence). CDR3 region: CASSRGGGGGANVLTF. In DNA, the CDR3 is TGTGCCAGCAGCCGCGGCGGGGGTGGTGGGGCCAACGTCCTGACTTTC.

This clonotype was seen many times. The rearrangement links TRBV20-1 to TRBJ2-5; 9 nucleotides match TRBD2. The CDR3 is made up of 13 amino acids. The V segment lost 3 bases and the J segment 7 bases; nucleotides outside the gene matches: 6. From germline, CDR1 is DFQATT and CDR2 SNEGSKA (reference sequence). Here the CDR3 reads CSASSGGGGTQYF. The DNA for the CDR3 is TGCAGTGCTAGTAGCGGCGGGGGGGGGACCCAGTACTTC.

Only a few counts were recorded for this clonotype. V is TRBV18 and J is TRBJ1-1; TRBD1 matches 7 bases. V shed 3 bases and J 8 bases; nucleotides not matched to a gene: 3. The CDR3 runs 12 residues. Germline loops: CDR1 KGHSH, CDR2 LQKENI. The CDR3 DNA reads TGTGCCAGCTCACCGCTGGGACAGGAAGCTTTCTTT. Translating it yields CASSPLGQEAFF.

Details on this clonotype: Just one base apart from a much larger clone, this may be a read error. V and J are TRBV20-1 and TRBJ1-2, with D possibly TRBD1 on 6 matching bases. Germline lookup yields CDR1 DFQATT and CDR2 SNEGSKA (reference sequence). This CDR3 spans 14 amino acids. CDR3 sequence reads: CSAIGSGRGYGHTF. In nucleotides, the CDR3 is TGCAGTGCTATTGGGTCGGGCAGGGGCTATGGCCACACCTTC.

There are many counts of this clonotype. The chain links TRBV28 to TRBJ2-5; D is unresolved. This CDR3 has 15 residues. Trimming shortened V by 2 bases and J by 5 bases, and 15 bases separated the two germline ends. Per germline, CDR1 MDHEN and CDR2 SYDVKM. The chain's CDR3 is CASSLIGQAGETQYF. The DNA of the CDR3 is TGTGCCAGCAGTTTAATTGGCCAGGCCGGGGAGACCCAGTACTTC.

V and J are TRBV30 and TRBJ1-2, with TRBD1 as a possible D gene (5 bases). This CDR3 spans 13 amino acids. V was trimmed by 3 bases and J by 5 bases, leaving 13 bases between them. Germline V gene lookup returns CDR1 GTSNPN and CDR2 SVGIG (reference sequence). For the CDR3, the DNA is TGTGCCTGGAGCCCAGCGGGGGAATATGGCTACACCTTC. Its protein product is CAWSPAGEYGYTF.

The rearrangement links TRBV24-1 to TRBJ2-1; TRBD2 matches 12 bases. This CDR3 region has 20 residues. Germline CDR1 and CDR2: KGHDR and SFDVKD. Losses at the gene ends were 1 base for V and 8 bases for J; bases not matched to a gene: 17. DNA of the CDR3: TGTGCCACCAGTGATTTAACTAGACGGGCGACTAGCGGGAGTCCAGATGAGCAGTTCTTC. This gives the protein CATSDLTRRATSGSPDEQFF.

With regard to this clonotype: A read error may explain this, as a much larger clone is one base away. The genes are TRBV11-2 and TRBJ1-5; TRBD1 might be the D (5 bases). Per germline, CDR1 SGHAT and CDR2 FQNNGV. This CDR3 is built from 14 residues. The germline V and J ends were trimmed by 5 bases and 6 bases, with 14 bases remaining between them. CDR3 region: CASSTPGSTQPQHF. DNA for the CDR3: TGTGCCAGCAGCACCCCAGGGTCCACTCAGCCCCAGCATTTT. The full variable domain, completed using reference TRBV11-2 and TRBJ1-5, is EAGVAQSPRYKIIEKRQSVAFWCNPISGHATLYWYQQILGQGPKLLIQFQNNGVVDDSQLPKDRFSAERLKGVDSTLKIQPAKLEDSAVYLCASSTPGSTQPQHFGDGTRLSIL.

This clonotype was seen at least ten times. The V call is TRBV7-9, the J call TRBJ1-5; D possibly corresponds to TRBD1 (5 bases). The CDR3 consists of 17 residues. V lost 7 bases and J lost 0, with 19 bases in between. The germline V gene has CDR1 SEHNR and CDR2 FQNEAQ (reference sequence). The CDR3 here is CASKYSGTYYSNQPQHF. CDR3 nucleotides: TGTGCCAGCAAGTACTCCGGGACTTACTATAGCAATCAGCCCCAGCATTTT.

The chain carries TRBV9 and TRBJ2-7; 8 nucleotides line up with TRBD2. The germline V gene has CDR1 SGDLS and CDR2 YYNGEE. The CDR3 runs 16 residues. Trimming removed 4 bases from V and 5 bases from J; junction bases left unmatched: 14. The CDR3 sequence is CASSTPGGGPRDEQYF. The CDR3 DNA reads as TGTGCCAGCAGCACCCCCGGGGGGGGCCCAAGGGACGAGCAGTACTTC.

Only a few counts were recorded for this clonotype. The V gene is TRBV11-2, the J gene TRBJ2-7; 8 positions agree with TRBD1. CDR1 and CDR2 from the germline V gene are SGHAT and FQNNGV. The CDR3 loop spans 15 amino acids. The junction had 5 bases not matched to a gene; V was cut back by 0 bases and J by 4 bases. The CDR3 DNA sequence: TGTGCCAGCAGCTTAGAGACGACAGGGGAATACGAGCAGTACTTC. Translating it yields CASSLETTGEYEQYF.

This clonotype was seen repeatedly, ten times or more. This chain connects TRBV12-5 to TRBJ2-5; maybe TRBD1 (5 bases). The V gene lost 0 bases and the J gene lost 5 bases, with 13 bases spanning the gap. The CDR3 extends over 15 amino acids. Germline loops: CDR1 LGHNT, CDR2 FRNRAP. The CDR3 nucleotides are TGTGCTAGTGGTTTGGTAGTGGCAGGGATGGAGACCCAGTACTTC. Protein sequence: CASGLVVAGMETQYF. The whole variable domain, remainder taken from reference TRBV12-5 and TRBJ2-5, is DARVTQTPRHKVTEMGQEVTMRCQPILGHNTVFWYRQTMMQGLELLAYFRNRAPLDDSGMPKDRFSAEMPDATLATLKIQPSEPRDSAVYFCASGLVVAGMETQYFGPGTRLLVL.

This clonotype was found a few times. The chain uses TRBV25-1 and TRBJ1-6; no clear D gene. Germline assignment: CDR1 MGHDK and CDR2 SYGVNS. Trimming shortened V by 3 bases and J by 10 bases, and 13 bases separated the two germline ends. The CDR3 has 14 amino acids. DNA of the CDR3: TGTGCCAGCAGTGAGTGGCAGGCACGATCACCCCTCCACTTT. Encoded protein: CASSEWQARSPLHF.

A few counts support this clonotype. The chain links TRBV12-3 or TRBV12-4 to TRBJ2-2; 11 bases align to TRBD2. The CDR3 contains 16 residues. The J segment lost 3 bases and the V segment lost 5 bases, leaving 5 bases of the junction unmatched. This CDR3 is CASSPGTSGDTGELFF. CDR3 sequence (DNA): TGTGCCAGCAGTCCCGGGACTAGCGGTGACACCGGGGAGCTGTTTTTT.

This clonotype was observed many times. V usage is TRBV5-1 and J usage is TRBJ2-7; D remains unclear. The CDR3 runs to 13 residues. The ends were cut back, 3 bases at V and 6 bases at J, with 13 bases in the middle. Germline CDR1 and CDR2: SGHRS and YFSETQ. The CDR3 loop is CASSSQPSGEQYF. CDR3 nucleotides: TGCGCCAGCAGCTCCCAACCCTCGGGCGAGCAGTACTTC.

Comments on this clonotype: Since a much larger clone is just one base distant, this may be a read error. The V call is TRBV7-2, the J call TRBJ1-6; TRBD1 is a possible D gene (5 bases). V gave up 5 bases and J gave up 10 bases, with 15 bases separating them. The length of the CDR3 is 14 residues. Germline CDR1 and CDR2: SGHTA and FQGNSA. The CDR3 spells CASSNRDCPSPLHF. The DNA of the CDR3 is TGTGCCAGCAGCAACCGGGACTGCCCCTCACCCCTCCACTTT.

The sample holds many counts of this clonotype. The V gene is TRBV7-3, the J gene TRBJ2-1; D is undetermined. Trimming pared 5 bases from V and 6 bases from J, leaving 8 bases between. The germline V gene encodes CDR1 SGHTA and CDR2 FQGTGA. The length of the CDR3 is 12 residues. Here the CDR3 DNA reads TGTGCCAGCAGCCCCCACTCCAATGAGCAGTTCTTC. Its translation: CASSPHSNEQFF.

With respect to this clonotype: The junction does not match germline at one end; this may be a read error. The V call is TRBV24-1, the J call TRBJ1-2, with D hard to call. Germline assignment: CDR1 KGHDR and CDR2 SFDVKD. The CDR3 extends over 14 amino acids. The CDR3 protein is CATSNTGTSYGYIF. The CDR3, as DNA: TGTGCCACCTCTAACACGGGCACTTCCTATGGCTACATCTTC.

This clonotype came up many times. The chain carries TRBV15 and TRBJ2-7, with 11 bases identical to TRBD1. Germline V gene sequence: CDR1 LNHNV, CDR2 YYDKDF (reference sequence). This CDR3 spans 15 amino acids. J was trimmed by 6 bases and V by 0 bases; bases with no gene match: 4. CDR3: CATSRDYGQGAEQYF. The CDR3 DNA reads TGTGCCACCAGCAGAGATTACGGACAGGGGGCCGAGCAGTACTTC.

This clonotype occurred many times. The chain links TRBV30 to TRBJ1-1, with D uncertain. The germline CDR1 and CDR2 sequences are GTSNPN and SVGIG (reference sequence). Deletions cut 5 bases from V and 6 bases from J, with 19 bases between. This CDR3 is built from 14 residues. The DNA of the CDR3 is TGTGCCTGGGAAGGGTGGGAAGGGAAGGCTGAAGCTTTCTTT. This gives the protein CAWEGWEGKAEAFF.

This chain joins TRBV19 and TRBJ2-5, with D tentatively TRBD1 (6 bases). Looked up from germline, CDR1 is LNHDA and CDR2 is SQIVND (reference sequence). V dropped 8 bases and J dropped 1 base, with 14 bases sitting between them. The CDR3 is 14 amino acids. The CDR3, as DNA: TGTGCCAGTTCGAAGGACAGTTCCCAAGAGACCCAGTACTTC. Protein product: CASSKDSSQETQYF.

This rearrangement joins TRBV6-1 to TRBJ2-2, with TRBD1 as a possible D gene (5 bases). Germline V gene data show CDR1 as MNHNS and CDR2 as SASEGT. Trimming took off 11 bases at V and 1 base at J, with 8 bases between the two ends. There are 12 residues in the CDR3. The chain's CDR3 is CAVRENTGELFF. CDR3 in DNA: TGTGCCGTCAGGGAGAACACCGGGGAGCTGTTTTTT.